The entry that follows covers one T cell receptor beta chain sequence. Antigen specificity is unknown. The sample comes from a study of siplizumab effects on memory and regulatory T cells. Findings and limits, study-wide: The apparent diversity of naive T cells exceeded that of memory cells, and naive T cells seemed to make a major contribution to the alloresponse. Tracing alloreactive clones into unstimulated subsets worked for only a minor fraction of them. Fewer alloreactive sequences mapped to unstimulated CD4+ memory cells under siplizumab.

Each sample yielded roughly 92,000 assayed TCR templates. Clones were sequenced by immunoSEQ multiplex PCR, and TCRdb holds only the in-frame ones, with some missing. The sample lists roughly 50,000 clones, roughly 92% seen once, with under 20% in the top ten. CDR3 length equals 8 residues. Trimming left V 3 bases short and J 13 bases short, with 1 base between. In germline, CDR1 is MNHEY, CDR2 SVGAGI. What was sequenced was CD8+ T cells sorted from blood. V usage is TRBV6-5 and J usage is TRBJ2-1; D unclear. This TCR derives from a human donor in good health. CDR3 nucleotides: TGTGCCAGCAGTTATCAGTTCTTC. Its protein product is CASSYQFF.